These 22 T cell receptor beta chains were all obtained from the same sample, sequenced in a study of cytomegalovirus exposure and HLA in healthy donors. The PCR used 60 Vbeta and 13 Jbeta primers. Produced via immunoSEQ multiplex PCR; TCRdb's table is partial and in-frame only. The sample records approximately 160,000 clones, over 60% being singletons. Sequences were obtained from PBMCs. The receptor source for this set is a female donor in good health and CMV-seronegative.

This clone was recorded a few times. The rearrangement uses TRBV11-2 and TRBJ2-5; no reliable D call. Between the trimmed V and J ends, which lost 1 base and 7 bases, there was a span of 13 bases. The CDR3 is 14 amino acids. From germline, CDR1 is SGHAT and CDR2 FQNNGV. CDR3 nucleotide sequence: TGTGCCAGCAGCTTAGTTGACTCCTTACCGACCCAGTACTTC. Translating gives CASSLVDSLPTQYF.

The chain has TRBV28 and TRBJ2-7; D possibly corresponds to TRBD1 (6 bases). V lost 3 bases to trimming and J lost 7 bases, with 13 bases between them. Germline V gene lookup returns CDR1 MDHEN and CDR2 SYDVKM. CDR3 length equals 13 residues. The CDR3 here is CASSFSSTGEQYF. The CDR3 bases are TGTGCCAGCAGTTTCTCATCTACAGGGGAGCAGTACTTC. Variable domain in full (rest from reference TRBV28 and TRBJ2-7): DVKVTQSSRYLVKRTGEKVFLECVQDMDHENMFWYRQDPGLGLRLIYFSYDVKMKEKGDIPEGYSVSREKKERFSLILESASTNQTSMYLCASSFSSTGEQYFGPGTRLTVT.

This clone was recorded only once. The rearrangement links TRBV5-1 to TRBJ2-2; D is unresolved. Trimming removed 6 bases from V and 4 bases from J, with 13 bases in between. The CDR3 consists of 14 residues. Looked up from germline, CDR1 is SGHRS and CDR2 is YFSETQ. The CDR3 nucleotides are TGCGCCAGCAACCCCGACACCCTCACCGGGGAGCTGTTTTTT. Its translation: CASNPDTLTGELFF.

This sequence joins TRBV5-4 and TRBJ1-2, with 8 bases matching TRBD1. V shed 0 bases and J 8 bases; nucleotides not matched to a gene: 6. The CDR3 sequence is 14 residues long. The germline gives CDR1 SGHNT, CDR2 YYREEE (reference sequence). CDR3 bases: TGTGCCAGCAGCTTGGACCTACAGGGGGTAGGCTACACCTTC. This codes for CASSLDLQGVGYTF. The whole variable domain, remainder taken from reference TRBV5-4 and TRBJ1-2, is ETGVTQSPTHLIKTRGQQVTLRCSSQSGHNTVSWYQQALGQGPQFIFQYYREEENGRGNFPPRFSGLQFPNYSSELNVNALELDDSALYLCASSLDLQGVGYTFGSGTRLTVV.

The V and J genes are TRBV10-3 and TRBJ1-5, with D possibly being TRBD1 (6 bases). The CDR3 is 14 amino acids. V shed 6 bases and J shed 3 bases, with 12 bases lying between them. Germline CDR1 and CDR2: ENHRY and SYGVKD. DNA of the CDR3: TGTGCCATCAGCGGAGACAGGACCAATCAGCCCCAGCATTTT. Protein: CAISGDRTNQPQHF.

The genes are TRBV27 and TRBJ2-7, with D perhaps matching TRBD1 (6 bases). The V end lost 8 bases, the J end lost 4 bases, and 15 bases lay between the germline ends. The germline V gene encodes CDR1 MNHEY and CDR2 SMNVEV (reference sequence). This CDR3 spans 13 amino acids. The CDR3: CASQERGGYEQYF. DNA of the CDR3: TGTGCCAGCCAGGAAAGAGGGGGATACGAGCAGTACTTC.

The chain combines TRBV27 with TRBJ2-2; no clear D gene. Trimming pared 8 bases from V and 3 bases from J, leaving 13 bases between. The CDR3 is 14 amino acids. Germline V CDR1 and CDR2: MNHEY, SMNVEV (reference sequence). CDR3 in DNA: TGTGCCAGCGGGTCCCATCGGGACACCGGGGAGCTGTTTTTT. Translation gives CASGSHRDTGELFF.

The chain recombines TRBV28 with TRBJ2-7; 7 bases are a match to TRBD2. After removal of 7 bases from V and 2 bases from J, the junction contained 8 bases not matched to a gene. The CDR3 length is 14 residues. Germline V lookup: CDR1 MDHEN, CDR2 SYDVKM. The CDR3 region has the DNA TGTGCCAGCACCCCTGGGGGGGAGGCCTACGAGCAGTACTTC. This translates into CASTPGGEAYEQYF. The entire variable domain, with the rest obtained from reference TRBV28 and TRBJ2-7, is as follows: DVKVTQSSRYLVKRTGEKVFLECVQDMDHENMFWYRQDPGLGLRLIYFSYDVKMKEKGDIPEGYSVSREKKERFSLILESASTNQTSMYLCASTPGGEAYEQYFGPGTRLTVT.

In nucleotides, the CDR3 is TGTGCCAGCAGCTTAAAATATCGGCGAGCGGGAGGGCCGTACCCCTACAATGAGCAGTTCTTC. Its translation is CASSLKYRRAGGPYPYNEQFF. The genes are TRBV7-3 and TRBJ2-1; 10 bases line up with TRBD2. The germline gives CDR1 SGHTA, CDR2 FQGTGA. The ends lost 1 base at V and 2 bases at J; junction bases unmatched: 17. There are 21 residues in the CDR3.

The chain is built from TRBV6-4 and TRBJ2-3, with no clear D. The germline V gene has CDR1 MRHNA and CDR2 SNTAGT. The CDR3 is 15 amino acids. Between the trimmed V and J ends, which lost 4 bases and 1 base, there was a span of 12 bases. The CDR3 DNA follows: TGTGCCAGCAGTGTCCAAGCTTTCGGCACAGATACGCAGTATTTT. It specifies CASSVQAFGTDTQYF.

The rearrangement uses TRBV19 and TRBJ2-3, with a possible D match to TRBD2 (7 bases). This CDR3 comprises 12 residues. Trimming shortened V by 6 bases and J by 6 bases, and 10 bases separated the two germline ends. Looked up from germline, CDR1 is LNHDA and CDR2 is SQIVND (reference sequence). CDR3 in DNA: TGTGCCAGTAGAGGGGGGGCGGATACGCAGTATTTT. It translates to CASRGGADTQYF.

V usage is TRBV4-3 and J usage is TRBJ2-7, with 9 nucleotides matching TRBD1. V lost 2 bases and J lost 3; bases outside the gene matches: 8. The CDR3 covers 16 residues. Germline V gives CDR1 LGHNA, CDR2 YSLEER. The CDR3 sequence is CASSQNLGQGNYEQYF. CDR3 nucleotides: TGCGCCAGCAGCCAAAACCTGGGACAGGGCAACTACGAGCAGTACTTC.

The chain couples TRBV7-6 to TRBJ2-3; D possibly corresponds to TRBD2 (6 bases). The germline CDR1 and CDR2 sequences are SGHVS and FNYEAQ. With 5 bases removed from V and 1 base from J, the gap between germline ends came to 16 bases. CDR3 length equals 16 residues. The CDR3 loop reads CASSPRASGRTDTQYF. As DNA, the CDR3 is TGTGCCAGCAGCCCCAGGGCGAGCGGGCGCACAGATACGCAGTATTTT.

V gene TRBV30 combines with J gene TRBJ2-1, with 7 bases identical to TRBD1. The CDR3 is 13 residues long. V lost 3 bases to trimming and J lost 9 bases; unmatched junction nucleotides: 8. The germline CDR1 and CDR2 sequences are GTSNPN and SVGIG (reference sequence). The CDR3 is CAWSSTGVSEQFF. The CDR3 DNA reads TGTGCCTGGAGCTCAACAGGGGTCAGTGAGCAGTTCTTC.

This chain links TRBV2 with TRBJ2-5, with 9 bases matching TRBD1. J lost 3 bases, V lost 6 bases, and 5 bases had no gene match. The CDR3 contains 14 residues. Germline V gene sequence: CDR1 SNHLY, CDR2 FYNNEI. The CDR3 DNA is TGTGCCAGCAGGGATAGGACAGGGGAAGAGACCCAGTACTTC. This translates into CASRDRTGEETQYF.

This chain links TRBV7-6 with TRBJ2-1; the match to TRBD1 covers 8 bases. CDR1 is SGHVS and CDR2 is FNYEAQ in the germline V gene. J gave up 6 bases and V 5 bases, and 6 bases lay outside the gene matches. The CDR3 contains 14 residues. The CDR3 DNA follows: TGTGCCAGCAGCCGGGAACAGGGGGGCAATGAGCAGTTCTTC. Protein: CASSREQGGNEQFF.

The V and J genes are TRBV9 and TRBJ2-3; 8 bases fit TRBD1. V shed 1 base and J 6 bases; nucleotides not matched to a gene: 7. From germline, CDR1 is SGDLS and CDR2 YYNGEE. The CDR3 covers 15 residues. CDR3 sequence (DNA): TGTGCCAGCAGCGTATCAGGGGGCGCATCCGATACGCAGTATTTT. Translating gives CASSVSGGASDTQYF. Drawing the rest from reference TRBV9 and TRBJ2-3, the complete variable domain is DSGVTQTPKHLITATGQRVTLRCSPRSGDLSVYWYQQSLDQGLQFLIQYYNGEERAKGNILERFSAQQFPDLHSELNLSSLELGDSALYFCASSVSGGASDTQYFGPGTRLTVL.

The rearrangement joins TRBV19 to TRBJ2-6; 9 positions agree with TRBD1. With V trimmed by 5 bases and J by 4 bases, 12 bases remained unmatched. CDR3 length: 18 residues. The V gene's germline CDR1 is LNHDA and CDR2 SQIVND (reference sequence). Here the CDR3 reads CASSVRTGADAGANVLTF. Here the CDR3 DNA reads TGTGCCAGTAGTGTCAGGACAGGGGCGGACGCCGGGGCCAACGTCCTGACTTTC.

The genes are TRBV28 and TRBJ2-3, with TRBD2 matching 7 bases. The CDR3 length is 14 residues. V was pared by 8 bases and J by 0 bases, with 5 bases of the junction left unmatched. Germline CDR1 and CDR2: MDHEN and SYDVKM. In DNA, the CDR3 is TGTGCCAGCGCCACTAGCGTCAGCACAGATACGCAGTATTTT. Its translation is CASATSVSTDTQYF.

This clone was recorded only once. This rearrangement joins TRBV5-1 to TRBJ1-6; D gene uncertain. Germline-derived CDR1 and CDR2 are SGHRS and YFSETQ. The V gene lost 0 bases and the J gene lost 10 bases, with 11 bases spanning the gap. The CDR3 is 14 residues long. In DNA, the CDR3 is TGCGCCAGCAGCTTGGCGTCCTCGGGGTCACCCCTCCACTTT. It codes for CASSLASSGSPLHF.

CDR3 sequence (DNA): TGTGCCAGCAGGTCCGGGAAAACTTCCTACGAGCAGTACTTC. Its protein is CASRSGKTSYEQYF. This chain connects TRBV7-8 to TRBJ2-7, with D possibly being TRBD2 (5 bases). There are 14 residues in the CDR3. The germline V and J ends were trimmed by 6 bases and 1 base, with 13 bases remaining between them. CDR1 and CDR2 from the germline V gene are SGHVS and FQNEAQ.

Relative to its sample, this clone is medium-sized. This chain connects TRBV6-4 to TRBJ2-1; the D gene is possibly TRBD2 (6 bases). Trimming shortened V by 4 bases and J by 3 bases, and 13 bases separated the two germline ends. CDR3 length equals 15 residues. In germline, CDR1 is MRHNA, CDR2 SNTAGT. This CDR3 reads CASSARESVYNEQFF. The CDR3 DNA reads as TGTGCCAGCAGTGCTCGGGAGAGTGTCTACAATGAGCAGTTCTTC.